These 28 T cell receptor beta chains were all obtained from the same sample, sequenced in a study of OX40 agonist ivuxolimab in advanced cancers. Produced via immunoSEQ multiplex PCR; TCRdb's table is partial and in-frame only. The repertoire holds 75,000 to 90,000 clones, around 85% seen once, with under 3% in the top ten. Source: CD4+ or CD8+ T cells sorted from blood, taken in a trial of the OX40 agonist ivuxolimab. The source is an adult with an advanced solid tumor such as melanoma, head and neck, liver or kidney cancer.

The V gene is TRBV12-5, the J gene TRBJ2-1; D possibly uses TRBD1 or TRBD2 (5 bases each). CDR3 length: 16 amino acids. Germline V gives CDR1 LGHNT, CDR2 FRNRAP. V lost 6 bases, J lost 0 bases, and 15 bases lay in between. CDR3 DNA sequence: TGTGCTAGTGGAACTGGAGCGAGGGGCTCCTACAATGAGCAGTTCTTC. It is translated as CASGTGARGSYNEQFF.

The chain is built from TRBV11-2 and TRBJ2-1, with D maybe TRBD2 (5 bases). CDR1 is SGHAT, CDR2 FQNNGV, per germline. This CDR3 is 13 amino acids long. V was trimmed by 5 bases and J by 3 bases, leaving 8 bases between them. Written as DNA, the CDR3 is TGTGCCAGCAGCCCGGGGTACTACAATGAGCAGTTCTTC. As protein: CASSPGYYNEQFF.

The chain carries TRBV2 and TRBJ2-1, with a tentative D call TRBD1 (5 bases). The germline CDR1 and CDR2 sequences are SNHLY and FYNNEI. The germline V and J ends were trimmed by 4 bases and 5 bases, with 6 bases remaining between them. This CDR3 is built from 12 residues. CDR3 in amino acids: CASSVRDNEQFF. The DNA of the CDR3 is TGTGCCAGCAGTGTCAGGGACAATGAGCAGTTCTTC. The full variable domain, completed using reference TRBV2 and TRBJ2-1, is EPEVTQTPSHQVTQMGQEVILRCVPISNHLYFYWYRQILGQKVEFLVSFYNNEISEKSEIFDDQFSVERPDGSNFTLKIRSTKLEDSAMYFCASSVRDNEQFFGPGTRLTVL.

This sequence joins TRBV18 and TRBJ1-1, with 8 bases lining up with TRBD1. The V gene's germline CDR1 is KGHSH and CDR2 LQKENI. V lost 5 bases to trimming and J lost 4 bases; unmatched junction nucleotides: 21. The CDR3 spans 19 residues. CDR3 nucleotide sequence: TGTGCCAGCTCAAACGGCGACTTCGGGGCAGGGGGCGGAATCACTGAAGCTTTCTTT. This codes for CASSNGDFGAGGGITEAFF.

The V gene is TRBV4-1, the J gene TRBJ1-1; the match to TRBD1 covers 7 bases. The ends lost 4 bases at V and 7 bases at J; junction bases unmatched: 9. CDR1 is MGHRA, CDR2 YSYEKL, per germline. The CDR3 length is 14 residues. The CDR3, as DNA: TGCGCCAGCAGCCTCCAGCAGGGGGGAAATGAAGCTTTCTTT. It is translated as CASSLQQGGNEAFF.

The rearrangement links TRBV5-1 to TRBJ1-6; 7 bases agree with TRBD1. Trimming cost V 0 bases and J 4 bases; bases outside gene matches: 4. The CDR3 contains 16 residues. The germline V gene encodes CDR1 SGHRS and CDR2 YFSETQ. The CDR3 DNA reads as TGCGCCAGCAGCTTGGAGGGACAGCATTATAATTCACCCCTCCACTTT. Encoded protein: CASSLEGQHYNSPLHF.

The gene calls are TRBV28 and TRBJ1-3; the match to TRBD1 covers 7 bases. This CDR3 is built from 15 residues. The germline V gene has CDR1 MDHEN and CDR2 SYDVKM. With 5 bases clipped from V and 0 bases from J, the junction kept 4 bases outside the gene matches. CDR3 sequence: CASSGDRTSGNTIYF. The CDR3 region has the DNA TGTGCCAGCAGTGGGGACAGAACCTCTGGAAACACCATATATTTT.

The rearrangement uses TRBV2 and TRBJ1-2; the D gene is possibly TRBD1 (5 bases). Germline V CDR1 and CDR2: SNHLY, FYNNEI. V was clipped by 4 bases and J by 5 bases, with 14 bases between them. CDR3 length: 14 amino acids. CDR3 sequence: CASSGVRGRYGYTF. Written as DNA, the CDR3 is TGTGCCAGCAGTGGGGTGCGGGGACGGTATGGCTACACCTTC.

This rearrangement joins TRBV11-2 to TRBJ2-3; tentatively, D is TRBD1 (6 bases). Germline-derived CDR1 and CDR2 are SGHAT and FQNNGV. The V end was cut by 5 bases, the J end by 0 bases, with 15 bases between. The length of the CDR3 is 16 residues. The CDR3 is CASSPLLGASTDTQYF. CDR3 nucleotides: TGTGCCAGCAGCCCCCTTCTGGGGGCGAGCACAGATACGCAGTATTTT.

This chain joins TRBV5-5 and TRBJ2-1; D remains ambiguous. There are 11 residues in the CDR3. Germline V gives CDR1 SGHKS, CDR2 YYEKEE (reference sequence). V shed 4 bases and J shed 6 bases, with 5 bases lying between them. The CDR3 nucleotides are TGTGCCAGCAGCCCCTCCAATGAGCAGTTCTTC. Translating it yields CASSPSNEQFF.

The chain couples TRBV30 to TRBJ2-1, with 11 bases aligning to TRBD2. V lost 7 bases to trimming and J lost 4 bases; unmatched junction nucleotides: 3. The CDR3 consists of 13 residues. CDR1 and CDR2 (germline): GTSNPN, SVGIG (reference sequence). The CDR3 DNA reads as TGTGCCTATTCTAGCGGGGGGTACAATGAGCAGTTCTTC. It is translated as CAYSSGGYNEQFF.

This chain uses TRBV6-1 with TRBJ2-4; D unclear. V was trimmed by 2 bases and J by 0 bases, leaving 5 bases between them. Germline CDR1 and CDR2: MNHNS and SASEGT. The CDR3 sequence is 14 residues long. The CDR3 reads CASSEMVAKNIQYF. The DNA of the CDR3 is TGTGCCAGCAGTGAAATGGTAGCCAAAAACATTCAGTACTTC.

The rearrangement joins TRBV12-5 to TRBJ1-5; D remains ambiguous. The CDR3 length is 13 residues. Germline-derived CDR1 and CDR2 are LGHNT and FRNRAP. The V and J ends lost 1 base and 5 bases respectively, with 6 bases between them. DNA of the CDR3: TGTGCTAGTGGTTTGGACATCCATCAGCCCCAGCATTTT. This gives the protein CASGLDIHQPQHF.

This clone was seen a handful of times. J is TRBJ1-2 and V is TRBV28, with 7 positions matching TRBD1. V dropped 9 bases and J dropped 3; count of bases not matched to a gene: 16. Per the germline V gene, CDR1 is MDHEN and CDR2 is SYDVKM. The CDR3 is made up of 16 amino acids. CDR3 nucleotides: TGTGCCAGTACATTCCCCTCGGGACAGCTCGACTATGGCTACACCTTC. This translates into CASTFPSGQLDYGYTF.

The CDR3 nucleotides are TGTGCCATTGCCACGCATTATAGCGCTGAAAAACTGTTTTTT. It translates to CAIATHYSAEKLFF. V gene TRBV10-3 combines with J gene TRBJ1-4; D call uncertain. This CDR3 is 14 amino acids long. V dropped 9 bases and J dropped 7 bases, with 18 bases sitting between them. Germline CDR1 and CDR2: ENHRY and SYGVKD.

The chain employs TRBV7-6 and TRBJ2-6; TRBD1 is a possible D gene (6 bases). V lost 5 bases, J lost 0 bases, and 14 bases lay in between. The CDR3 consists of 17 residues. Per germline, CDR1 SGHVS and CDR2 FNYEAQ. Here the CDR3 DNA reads TGTGCCAGCAGCCTTGAAATACAGGGCTCTGGGGCCAACGTCCTGACTTTC. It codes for CASSLEIQGSGANVLTF.

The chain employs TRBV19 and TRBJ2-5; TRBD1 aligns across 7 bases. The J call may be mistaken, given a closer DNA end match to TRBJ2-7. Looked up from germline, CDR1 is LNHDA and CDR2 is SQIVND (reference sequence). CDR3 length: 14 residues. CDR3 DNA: TGTGCCAGTAGTATTGGCCAGGGGGCCTACGAGCAGTACTTC. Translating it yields CASSIGQGAYEQYF.

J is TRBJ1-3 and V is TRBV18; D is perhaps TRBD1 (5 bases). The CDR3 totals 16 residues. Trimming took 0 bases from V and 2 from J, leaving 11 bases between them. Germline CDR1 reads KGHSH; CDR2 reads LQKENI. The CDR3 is CASSPPIAGPGNTIYF. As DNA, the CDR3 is TGTGCCAGCTCACCACCGATCGCAGGGCCTGGAAACACCATATATTTT.

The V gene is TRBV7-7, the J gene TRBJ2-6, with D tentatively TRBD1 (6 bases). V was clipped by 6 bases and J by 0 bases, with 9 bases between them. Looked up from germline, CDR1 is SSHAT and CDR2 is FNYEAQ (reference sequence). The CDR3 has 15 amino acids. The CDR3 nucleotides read TGTGCCAGCAGTCTGGACAGCTCTGGGGCCAACGTCCTGACTTTC. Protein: CASSLDSSGANVLTF.

The CDR3 DNA is TGTGCCAGCAGTTACCGGGTACTCTCCTACGAGCAGTACTTC. Its protein product is CASSYRVLSYEQYF. J is TRBJ2-5 and V is TRBV6-5; D is ambiguous. The J call is doubtful: the DNA matches TRBJ2-7 better. Germline V gives CDR1 MNHEY, CDR2 SVGAGI. The CDR3 covers 14 residues.

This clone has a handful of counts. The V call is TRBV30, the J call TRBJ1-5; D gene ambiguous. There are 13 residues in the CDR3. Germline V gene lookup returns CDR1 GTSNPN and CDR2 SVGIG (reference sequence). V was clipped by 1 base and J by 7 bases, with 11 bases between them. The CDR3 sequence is CAWSDSSPQPQHF. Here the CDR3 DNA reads TGTGCCTGGAGTGACTCCAGCCCCCAGCCCCAGCATTTT.

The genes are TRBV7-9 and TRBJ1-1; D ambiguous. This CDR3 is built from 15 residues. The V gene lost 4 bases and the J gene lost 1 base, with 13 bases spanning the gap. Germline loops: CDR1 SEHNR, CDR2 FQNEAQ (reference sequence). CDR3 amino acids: CASSSIPRGNTEAFF. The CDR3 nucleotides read TGTGCCAGCAGCTCCATCCCACGGGGGAACACTGAAGCTTTCTTT.

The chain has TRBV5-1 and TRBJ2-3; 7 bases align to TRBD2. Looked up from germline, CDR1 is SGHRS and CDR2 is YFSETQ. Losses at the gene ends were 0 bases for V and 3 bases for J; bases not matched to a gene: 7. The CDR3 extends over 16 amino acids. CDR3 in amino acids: CASSLATSRWTDTQYF. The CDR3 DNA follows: TGCGCCAGCAGCTTGGCGACTAGCAGGTGGACAGATACGCAGTATTTT.

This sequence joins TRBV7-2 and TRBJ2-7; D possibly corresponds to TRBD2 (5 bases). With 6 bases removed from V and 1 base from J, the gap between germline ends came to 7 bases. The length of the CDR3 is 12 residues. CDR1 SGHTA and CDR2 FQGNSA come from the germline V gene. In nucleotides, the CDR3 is TGTGCCAGCAGGGGGAGTTCCTACGAGCAGTACTTC. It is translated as CASRGSSYEQYF.

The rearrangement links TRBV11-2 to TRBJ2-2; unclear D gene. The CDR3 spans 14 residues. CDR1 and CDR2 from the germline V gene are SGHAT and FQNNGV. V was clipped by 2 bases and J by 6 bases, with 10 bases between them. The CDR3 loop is CASSLTPTAGELFF. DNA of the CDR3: TGTGCCAGCAGCTTAACCCCGACTGCCGGGGAGCTGTTTTTT.

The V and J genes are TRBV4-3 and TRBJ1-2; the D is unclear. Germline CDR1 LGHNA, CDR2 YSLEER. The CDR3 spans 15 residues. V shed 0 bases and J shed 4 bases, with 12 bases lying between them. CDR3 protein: CASSQEGAGIYGYTF. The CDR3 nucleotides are TGCGCCAGCAGCCAAGAGGGCGCGGGAATCTATGGCTACACCTTC.

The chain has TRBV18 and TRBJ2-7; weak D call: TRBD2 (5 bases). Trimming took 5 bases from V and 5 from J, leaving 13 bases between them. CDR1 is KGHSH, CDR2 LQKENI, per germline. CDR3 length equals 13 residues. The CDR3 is CASSSGLGDEQYF. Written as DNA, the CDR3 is TGTGCCAGCTCATCAGGACTGGGCGACGAGCAGTACTTC.

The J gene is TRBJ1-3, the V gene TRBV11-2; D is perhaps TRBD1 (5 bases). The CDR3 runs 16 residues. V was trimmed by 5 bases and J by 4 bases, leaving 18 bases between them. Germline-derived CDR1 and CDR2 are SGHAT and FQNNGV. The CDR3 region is CASSAFWGVSGNTIYF. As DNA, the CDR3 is TGTGCCAGCAGCGCTTTTTGGGGGGTCTCAGGAAACACCATATATTTT.